The clone carrying this T cell receptor beta chain has only one observation. The sample belongs to a study of brain metastases from non-small cell lung cancer. The protocol was immunoSEQ multiplex PCR, while the TCRdb copy is restricted to in-frame clones and leaves out a portion. Of some 660 clones listed, approximately 81% are singletons. V shed 6 bases, J shed 4 bases, and the junction held 8 bases outside the gene matches. The germline CDR1 and CDR2 sequences are LNHDA and SQIVND (reference sequence). The CDR3 runs 15 residues. The TCR was taken from a donor aged 40 or over with non-small cell lung cancer. Sample: tumor-adjacent normal tissue. The chain carries TRBV19 and TRBJ1-1, with 10 bases matching TRBD1. DNA of the CDR3: TGTGCCAGTAGCGTTCGACAGGGGGCAGGCACTGAAGCTTTCTTT. It encodes CASSVRQGAGTEAFF.